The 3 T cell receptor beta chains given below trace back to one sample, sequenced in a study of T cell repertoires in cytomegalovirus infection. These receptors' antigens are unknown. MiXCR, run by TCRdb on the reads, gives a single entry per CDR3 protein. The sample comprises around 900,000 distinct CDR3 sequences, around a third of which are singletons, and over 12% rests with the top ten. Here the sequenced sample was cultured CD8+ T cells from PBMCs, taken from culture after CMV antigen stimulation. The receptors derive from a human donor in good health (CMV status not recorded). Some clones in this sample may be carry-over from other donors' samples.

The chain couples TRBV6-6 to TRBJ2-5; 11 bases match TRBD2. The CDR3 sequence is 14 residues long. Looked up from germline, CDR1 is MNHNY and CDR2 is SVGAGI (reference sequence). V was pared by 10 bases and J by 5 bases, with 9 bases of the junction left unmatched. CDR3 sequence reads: CATLLAGVLETQYF. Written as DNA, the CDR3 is TGTGCCACCCTACTAGCGGGGGTTCTTGAGACCCAGTACTTC.

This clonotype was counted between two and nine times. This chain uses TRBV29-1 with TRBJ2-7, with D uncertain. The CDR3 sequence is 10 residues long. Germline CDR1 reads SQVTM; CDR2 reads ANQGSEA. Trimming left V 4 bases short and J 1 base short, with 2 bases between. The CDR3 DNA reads TGCAGCGTTGGGTCCTACGAGCAGTACTTC. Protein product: CSVGSYEQYF.

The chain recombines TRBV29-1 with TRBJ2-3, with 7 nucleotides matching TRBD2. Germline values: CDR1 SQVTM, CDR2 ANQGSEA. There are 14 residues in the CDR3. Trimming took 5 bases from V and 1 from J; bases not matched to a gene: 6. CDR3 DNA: TGCAGCGTTATCCCTAGCGGCGGCACAGATACGCAGTATTTT. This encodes CSVIPSGGTDTQYF.